This T cell receptor beta chain was identified in a study of blood T cell repertoires in COVID-19. Profiled with immunoSEQ multiplex PCR; TCRdb holds only in-frame clones, not every one. Found here are 40,000 or so clones, 80% to 90% of them singletons; the top ten hold under 5.5%. The CDR3 covers 13 residues. This chain connects TRBV12-1 to TRBJ1-1; the listed D gene, TRBD1, was not tested against the DNA. TRBV12-1 is a known pseudogene. The sample taken for sequencing was peripheral blood. This receptor was obtained from a man in his forties with active COVID-19. CDR3 sequence reads: CASSPQPGHRAFF. DNA for the CDR3: TGTGCCAGCAGCCCACAACCGGGACACCGGGCTTTCTTT.